The source of this T cell receptor beta chain is a study of blood T cell repertoires in COVID-19. Profiled with immunoSEQ multiplex PCR; TCRdb holds only in-frame clones, not every one. Of some 220,000 clones detected, around 80% appear once; the ten largest clones hold 5.5% to 8.5%. Sample: peripheral blood. This TCR was recovered from a woman in her 70s with acute or convalescent COVID-19.

In DNA form, the CDR3 reads TGCGCCAGCACGACTAGTATCGGGGAGCTGTTTTTT. The encoded protein is CASTTSIGELFF. The chain links TRBV5-1 to TRBJ2-2; possibly TRBD2 for D (6 bases). From germline, CDR1 is SGHRS and CDR2 YFSETQ. V lost 6 bases to trimming and J lost 7 bases, with 10 bases between them. This CDR3 comprises 12 residues.